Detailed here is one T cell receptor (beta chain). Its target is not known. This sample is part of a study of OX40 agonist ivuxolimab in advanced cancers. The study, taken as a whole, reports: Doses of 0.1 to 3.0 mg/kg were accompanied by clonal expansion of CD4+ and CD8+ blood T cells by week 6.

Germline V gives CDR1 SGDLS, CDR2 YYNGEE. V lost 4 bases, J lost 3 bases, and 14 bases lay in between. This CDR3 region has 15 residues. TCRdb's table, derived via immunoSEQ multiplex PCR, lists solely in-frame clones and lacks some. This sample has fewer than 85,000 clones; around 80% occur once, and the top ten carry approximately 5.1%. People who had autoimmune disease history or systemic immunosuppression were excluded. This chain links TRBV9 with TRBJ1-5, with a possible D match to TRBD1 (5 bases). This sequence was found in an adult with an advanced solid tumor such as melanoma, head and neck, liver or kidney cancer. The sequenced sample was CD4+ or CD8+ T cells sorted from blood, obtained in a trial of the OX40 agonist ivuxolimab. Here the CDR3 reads CASSPFGGANQPQHF. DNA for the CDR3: TGTGCCAGCAGCCCTTTCGGAGGGGCCAATCAGCCCCAGCATTTT.